This TCR beta chain is drawn from a study of Graves' ophthalmopathy and Graves' hyperthyroidism. This clonotype was seen ten or more times. The CDR3 consists of 17 residues. The V gene's germline CDR1 is LNHDA and CDR2 SQIVND (reference sequence). Trimming took 2 bases from V and 5 from J, leaving 18 bases between them. As the template, RNA transcripts were used to amplify TCR beta CDR3 regions. RT-PCR was first run with HTBI primers, then multiplex PCR in a second round. TCRdb independently ran MiXCR on the multiplex PCR reads; one entry per CDR3 protein. The sample consists of 150,000 or so distinct CDR3 sequences, 37% of them appearing once.

The V and J genes are TRBV19 and TRBJ2-2; D is perhaps TRBD1 (6 bases). The receptor comes from a woman in her thirties or forties with Graves' ophthalmopathy. Sequenced input: peripheral blood. The CDR3 region has the DNA TGTGCCAGTAGTATATTTGGGGCTGGGGGCCAGACCGGGGAGCTGTTTTTT. Translated, it gives CASSIFGAGGQTGELFF.